The present TCR beta chain was sequenced within a study of cytomegalovirus exposure and HLA in healthy donors. Germline V CDR1 and CDR2: SQVTM, ANQGSEA. The V end was cut by 3 bases, the J end by 2 bases, with 11 bases between. The CDR3 extends over 13 amino acids. As to this clone: As yet, its antigen is unknown.

Study-level results: The study found most TCR sequences rare, yet found some public TCRs in many donors. Some V segments (TRBV6-2 and TRBV6-3 among them) were excluded as indistinguishable.

Amplification used 60 Vbeta primers and 13 Jbeta primers. Measured with immunoSEQ multiplex PCR; TCRdb has only the in-frame clones, and not every one. The sample contains roughly 220,000 clones, 75% to 85% of which appear only once. This sequence joins TRBV29-1 and TRBJ2-7; no reliable D call. The TCR was taken from a woman in her forties in good health and CMV-seronegative. The sequencing sample was made of PBMCs. CDR3 DNA sequence: TGCAGCGTTGACGTTACCGGTACCTACGAGCAGTACTTC. It translates to CSVDVTGTYEQYF.